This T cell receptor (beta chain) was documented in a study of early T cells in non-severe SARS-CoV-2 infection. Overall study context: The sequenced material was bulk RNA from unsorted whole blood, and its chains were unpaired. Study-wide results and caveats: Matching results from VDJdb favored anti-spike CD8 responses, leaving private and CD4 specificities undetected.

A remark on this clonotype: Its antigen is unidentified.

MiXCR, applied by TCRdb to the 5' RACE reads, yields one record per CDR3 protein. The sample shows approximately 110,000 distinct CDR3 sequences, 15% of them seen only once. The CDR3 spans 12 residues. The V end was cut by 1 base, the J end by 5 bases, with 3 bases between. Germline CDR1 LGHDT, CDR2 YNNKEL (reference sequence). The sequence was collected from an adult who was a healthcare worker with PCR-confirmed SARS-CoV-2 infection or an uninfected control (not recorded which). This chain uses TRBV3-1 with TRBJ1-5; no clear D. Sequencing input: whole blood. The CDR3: CASSQADQPQHF. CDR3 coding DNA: TGTGCCAGCAGCCAAGCCGATCAGCCCCAGCATTTT.